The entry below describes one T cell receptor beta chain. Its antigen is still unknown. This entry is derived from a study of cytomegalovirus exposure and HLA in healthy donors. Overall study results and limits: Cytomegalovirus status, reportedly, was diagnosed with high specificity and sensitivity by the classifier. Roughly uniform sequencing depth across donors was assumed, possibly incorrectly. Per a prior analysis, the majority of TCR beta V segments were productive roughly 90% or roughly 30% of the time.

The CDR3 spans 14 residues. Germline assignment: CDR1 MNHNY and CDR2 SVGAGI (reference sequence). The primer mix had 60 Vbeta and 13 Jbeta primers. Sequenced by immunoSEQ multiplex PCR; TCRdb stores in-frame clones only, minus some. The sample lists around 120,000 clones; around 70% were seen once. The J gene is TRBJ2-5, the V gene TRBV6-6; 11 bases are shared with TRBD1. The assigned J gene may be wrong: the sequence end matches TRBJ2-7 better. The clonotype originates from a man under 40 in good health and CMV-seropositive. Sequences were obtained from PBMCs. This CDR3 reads CASSWTGGAYEQYF. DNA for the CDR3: TGTGCCAGCAGTTGGACAGGGGGCGCCTACGAGCAGTACTTC.